Listed below are T cell receptor beta chains from one sample, sequenced in a study of neurological immune-mediated disorders. TCRdb independently ran MiXCR on the 5' RACE reads; one entry per CDR3 protein. The repertoire holds about 30,000 distinct CDR3 sequences, 9.5% to 13% seen once, with 5.8% in the top ten. Sequences were obtained from PBMCs. The receptors originated from a woman in her sixties or seventies in good health. Each CDR3 is given with its conserved first and last residue. The D gene is left open where the match is weak. Size is stated for part of the rows, as once, few or many counts, or as a class when the clone is expanded.

TRBJ2-5,TRBD2,many,TRBV24-1,TGTGCCACCAGTGATTCGCTCTTAGCGGGGGCCCAAGAGACCCAGTACTTC,CATSDSLLAGAQETQYF
TRBJ2-1,TRBD2,.,TRBV5-1,TGCGCCAGCAGCGGCGGGGGGAGAGGGTTTGAAGAGCAGTTCTTC,CASSGGGRGFEEQFF
TRBJ1-4,TRBD1,many,TRBV20-1,TGCAGTGCTACGGGGGCAGGGGGTGGCGAAAAACTGTTTTTT,CSATGAGGGEKLFF
TRBJ2-6,.,many,TRBV20-1,TGCAGTGCTCCGGGCCCGTCTGGGGCCAACGTCCTGACTTTC,CSAPGPSGANVLTF
TRBJ2-5,TRBD1,many,TRBV5-5,TGTGCCAGCAGCGTTACAGGGGAACAAGAGACCCAGTACTTC,CASSVTGEQETQYF
TRBJ1-1,.,many,TRBV20-1,TGCAGTGCTAGTTACCGCCTGGGAGGGAACACTGAAGCTTTCTTT,CSASYRLGGNTEAFF
TRBJ2-1,TRBD2,many,TRBV20-1,TGCAGTGCTACCGCCGGGACTAGCGGGGGTCATCTTAATTACAATGAGCAGTTCTTC,CSATAGTSGGHLNYNEQFF
TRBJ2-1,.,many,TRBV5-1,TGCGCCAGCAGTAGCGGCATATACAATGAGCAGTTCTTC,CASSSGIYNEQFF
TRBJ2-7,.,many,TRBV30,TGTGCCTGGAGCCGGGACCTCGAGCAGTACTTC,CAWSRDLEQYF
TRBJ2-1,TRBD2,many,TRBV20-1,TGCAGTGCTCTCCGGACTAGCGGGGTGGGCAATGAGCAGTTCTTC,CSALRTSGVGNEQFF
TRBJ2-5,.,many,TRBV11-2,TGTGCCAGCAGCTCCCGGGTCGGAGGCCAAGAGACCCAGTACTTC,CASSSRVGGQETQYF
TRBJ2-5,.,many,TRBV7-9,TGTGCCAGCAGCTTTTCGGGGGGCGAGACCCAGTACTTC,CASSFSGGETQYF
TRBJ1-2,TRBD1,many,TRBV9,TGTGCCAGCAGCGTAGTGGTAGGGGGCGCCGGTGGCTACACCTTC,CASSVVVGGAGGYTF
TRBJ2-7,TRBD1,many,TRBV20-1,TGCAGTGCTATACATTCCGGGACAGGGGGCTCCGAGCAGTACTTC,CSAIHSGTGGSEQYF
TRBJ1-2,TRBD1,many,TRBV10-3,TGTGCCATCAGTAAGGACAGGGGTCGCTATGGCTACACCTTC,CAISKDRGRYGYTF
TRBJ2-5,.,many,TRBV28,TGTGCCAGCAGTCCTCCCAGGGAGACCCAGTACTTC,CASSPPRETQYF
TRBJ1-2,.,many,TRBV12-3/TRBV12-4,TGTGCCAGCAGCCCGGGAAACTATGGCTACACCTTC,CASSPGNYGYTF
TRBJ2-3,TRBD2,many,TRBV6-6,TGTGCCAGCAGTTACTCAGGGGCGGGGGGGTCCACAGATACGCAGTATTTT,CASSYSGAGGSTDTQYF
TRBJ1-1,.,many,TRBV5-5,TGTGCCAGCAGCTTGCAGCAGACGGTTGAAGCTTTCTTT,CASSLQQTVEAFF
TRBJ1-2,.,many,TRBV5-6,TGTGCCAGCAGCTCTCGGCCGGGCGAGGGCGGCTACACCTTC,CASSSRPGEGGYTF
TRBJ2-6,TRBD1,many,TRBV15,TGTGCCACCAGCAGACAGACAGGGGGTTCTACTGGGGCCAACGTCCTGACTTTC,CATSRQTGGSTGANVLTF
TRBJ2-7,TRBD1,many,TRBV4-1,TGCGCCAGCAGCCTGGACCTCCCGGGACAGGGTTACGAGCAGTACTTC,CASSLDLPGQGYEQYF
TRBJ2-1,TRBD1,many,TRBV20-1,TGCAGTGCTAGGTGGGACAGGGATTATAATGAGCAGTTCTTC,CSARWDRDYNEQFF
TRBJ2-2,.,.,TRBV5-1,TGCGCCAGCAGCTTGTCTCCACCAAAAACCGGGGAGCTGTTTTTT,CASSLSPPKTGELFF